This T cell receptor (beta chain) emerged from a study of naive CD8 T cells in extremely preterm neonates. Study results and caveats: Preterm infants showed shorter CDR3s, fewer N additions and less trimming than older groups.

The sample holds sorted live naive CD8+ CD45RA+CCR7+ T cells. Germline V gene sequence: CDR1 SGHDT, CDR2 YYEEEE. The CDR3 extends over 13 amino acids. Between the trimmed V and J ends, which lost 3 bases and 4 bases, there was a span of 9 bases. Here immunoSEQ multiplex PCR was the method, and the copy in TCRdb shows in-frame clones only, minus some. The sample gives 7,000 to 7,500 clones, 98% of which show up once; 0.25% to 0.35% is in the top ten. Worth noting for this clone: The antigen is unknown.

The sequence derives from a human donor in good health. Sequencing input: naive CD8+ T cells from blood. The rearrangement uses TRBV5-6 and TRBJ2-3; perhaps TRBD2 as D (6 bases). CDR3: CASSSTSSDTQYF. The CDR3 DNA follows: TGTGCCAGCAGCTCGACTAGTTCAGATACGCAGTATTTT.